These 4 T cell receptor beta chains were all obtained from the same sample, sequenced in a study of T-cell reconstitution after alpha-beta-depleted transplantation in children. Preparing the TCRbeta library involved the use of unique molecular identifiers. TCRdb fed the PCR reads into MiXCR, producing one record per CDR3 protein. The profile covers roughly 590,000 distinct CDR3 sequences, with around 17% appearing a single time and 1.1% taken by the ten largest. The source was PBMCs from the stem cell graft donor, collected from the stem cell graft. The receptors were sampled from a human donor who donated a stem cell graft to a child with acute myeloid leukemia.

This clonotype has only a few counts. V is TRBV29-1 and J is TRBJ2-7, with 11 bases aligning to TRBD1. J was trimmed by 2 bases and V by 5 bases; bases with no gene match: 14. This CDR3 has 17 amino acids. The germline gives CDR1 SQVTM, CDR2 ANQGSEA. The CDR3 DNA is TGCAGCGTTCAGGGACAGGGGGGAGGGGGAAATACCTACGAGCAGTACTTC. This gives the protein CSVQGQGGGGNTYEQYF.

The chain links TRBV6-2 or TRBV6-3 to TRBJ1-1; D gene uncertain. CDR3 length: 16 amino acids. Germline CDR1 is MNHEY and CDR2 is SVGEGT. V was pared by 0 bases and J by 1 base, with 12 bases between. The DNA of the CDR3 is TGTGCCAGCAGTTACTCGAGGTCCCCGGGGAACACTGAAGCTTTCTTT. This gives the protein CASSYSRSPGNTEAFF.

In this sample, this clonotype turned up a few times. The chain employs TRBV12-3 or TRBV12-4 and TRBJ1-3; no firm D call. The CDR3 length is 14 residues. V lost 5 bases, J lost 0 bases, and 8 bases lay in between. The CDR3 loop reads CASSISRSGNTIYF. DNA for the CDR3: TGTGCCAGCAGTATAAGCCGCTCTGGAAACACCATATATTTT.

The chain is built from TRBV7-9 and TRBJ2-5; 8 positions match TRBD1. The ends lost 9 bases at V and 5 bases at J; junction bases unmatched: 8. The germline CDR1 and CDR2 sequences are SEHNR and FQNEAQ (reference sequence). CDR3 length: 13 amino acids. CDR3 nucleotides: TGTGCCAGTGGTCAGGGGGCCGGTGAGACCCAGTACTTC. Translated, it gives CASGQGAGETQYF.